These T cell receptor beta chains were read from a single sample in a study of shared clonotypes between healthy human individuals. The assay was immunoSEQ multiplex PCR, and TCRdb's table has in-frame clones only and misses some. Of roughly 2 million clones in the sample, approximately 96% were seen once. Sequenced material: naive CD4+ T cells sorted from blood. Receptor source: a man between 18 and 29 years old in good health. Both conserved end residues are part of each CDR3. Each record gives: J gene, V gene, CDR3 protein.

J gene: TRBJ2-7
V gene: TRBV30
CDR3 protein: CAWSARQGGGEQYF

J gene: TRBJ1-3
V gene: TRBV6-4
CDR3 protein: CASSLGEGKAGNTIYF

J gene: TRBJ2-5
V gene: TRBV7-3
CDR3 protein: CASSSGLAGVQETQYF

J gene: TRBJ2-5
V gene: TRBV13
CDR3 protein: CASSIRQGGETQYF

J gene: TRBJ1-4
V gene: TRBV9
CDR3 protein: CASSPAPPRGSTNEKLFF

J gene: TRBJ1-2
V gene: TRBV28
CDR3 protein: CASSPDSYGYTF

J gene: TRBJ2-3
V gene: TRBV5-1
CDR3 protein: CASSLAAGGRDTQYF

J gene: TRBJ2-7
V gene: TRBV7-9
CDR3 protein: CASRFSMTGGEQYF

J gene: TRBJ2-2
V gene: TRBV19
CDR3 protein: CASSALTGEGTGELFF

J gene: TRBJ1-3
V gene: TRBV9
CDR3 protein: CASSVAGGAGNTIYF

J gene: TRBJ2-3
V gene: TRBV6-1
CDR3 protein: CATESDGTDTQYF

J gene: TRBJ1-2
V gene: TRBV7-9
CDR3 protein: CASSPHALVVDGYTF

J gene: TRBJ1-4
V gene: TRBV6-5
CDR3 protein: CASSYDEKLFF

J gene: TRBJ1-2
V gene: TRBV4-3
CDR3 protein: CASSQDLAANYGYTF

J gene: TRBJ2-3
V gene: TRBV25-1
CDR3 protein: CASSETLGTDTQYF

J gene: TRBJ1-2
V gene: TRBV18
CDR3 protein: CASSPRQGENYGYTF

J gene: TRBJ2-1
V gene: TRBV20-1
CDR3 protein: CSARVSIGQFF